Listed below are T cell receptor beta chains from one sample, sequenced in a study of shared clonotypes between healthy human individuals. Repertoires were generated with immunoSEQ multiplex PCR, while TCRdb's copy carries only in-frame clones and drops some. Of roughly 490,000 clones in the sample, 79% were seen once. What was sequenced was PBMCs. Every receptor here comes from a woman in her thirties or forties in good health. Some clones in this sample may be carry-over from other donors' samples. The CDR3 runs from the conserved cysteine through the conserved F or W. Fields, in order: V gene, clone size, D gene, J gene, CDR3 DNA, CDR3 protein. The D gene is left open where the match is weak. A clone size is listed for some rows: how often the clone was seen (once, few, many), or a class if it is expanded.

>TRBV6-1|-|-|TRBJ2-1
TGTGCCAGCAGTGGTGTGGCAGGGCCTCTTCAGCAGTTCTTC
CASSGVAGPLQQFF
>TRBV9|few|-|TRBJ2-3
TGTGCCAGCAGCGTAGACCTGGATACGCAGTATTTT
CASSVDLDTQYF
>TRBV5-1|few|TRBD1|TRBJ2-7
TGCGCCAGCAGCTTTCAGGGACAGGGCGGCGAGCAGTACTTC
CASSFQGQGGEQYF
>TRBV18|-|TRBD1|TRBJ1-5
TGTGCCAGCCGAGGGGGCTCGGGCAATCAGCCCCAGCATTTT
CASRGGSGNQPQHF
>TRBV27|-|-|TRBJ2-2
TGTGCCAGCAGTCGCCTCGGGATAATCACTGGGGAGCTGTTTTTT
CASSRLGIITGELFF
>TRBV15|-|-|TRBJ1-4
TGTGCCACCAGCAGAGATCCCGGGGCAGGTGAAAAACTGTTTTTT
CATSRDPGAGEKLFF
>TRBV10-2|-|-|TRBJ2-1
TGCGCCAGCAGTGAGTCGATGTGGGGAGGGGGGAATGAGCAGTTCTTC
CASSESMWGGGNEQFF
>TRBV6-6|-|TRBD1|TRBJ1-4
TGTGCCAGCAGTTACTCGAGTCCAGGGGGCAATGAAAAACTGTTTTTT
CASSYSSPGGNEKLFF
>TRBV6-6|-|-|TRBJ2-7
TGTGCCAGCAGTTGGACTTCGACAGCGCAGTACTTC
CASSWTSTAQYF
>TRBV5-1|-|TRBD2|TRBJ2-1
TGCGCCAGCAGCTTGCTCAGCGGGACGGTTCCCCGAGGAGATGAGCAGTTCTTC
CASSLLSGTVPRGDEQFF
>TRBV9|-|TRBD1|TRBJ1-2
TGTGCCAGCAGCGTAGCCCCGGGACAGGCCTATGGCTACACCTTC
CASSVAPGQAYGYTF